This is a list of T cell receptor beta chains from one sample in a study of CD8 T cells in ankylosing spondylitis. TCRdb processed the 5' RACE reads anew with MiXCR; each CDR3 protein has one entry. The profile shows some 400,000 distinct CDR3 sequences, around 22% of them singletons. The sequenced sample was blood, either unsorted or a sorted T cell fraction (not recorded which). These receptors all stem from a male donor with ankylosing spondylitis. CDR3s include the opening cysteine and the closing phenylalanine or tryptophan. A D gene is named only where the DNA matches it firmly. Clone size, where shown, is once, few, many, or a class for clones that have expanded.

abundance,v_gene,d_gene,j_gene,CDR3aa,CDR3nt
few,TRBV12-3/TRBV12-4,-,TRBJ2-5,CASSLMGQGGETQYF,TGTGCCAGCAGTTTAATGGGTCAGGGGGGAGAGACCCAGTACTTC
many,TRBV29-1,-,TRBJ2-1,CSAPDYPTNEQFF,TGCAGCGCCCCAGACTACCCAACCAATGAGCAGTTCTTC
few,TRBV5-1,TRBD2,TRBJ2-7,CASSRTPGLAGEQYF,TGCGCCAGCAGCCGCACTCCGGGACTAGCGGGCGAGCAGTACTTC
few,TRBV4-1,TRBD1,TRBJ2-5,CASSQGPTGRETQYF,TGCGCCAGCAGCCAAGGACCGACAGGGAGAGAGACCCAGTACTTC
-,TRBV10-2,TRBD2,TRBJ2-3,CASKPGLVTDTQYF,TGCGCCAGCAAGCCGGGACTAGTCACAGATACGCAGTATTTT
few,TRBV18,-,TRBJ2-5,CASSPGLSETQYF,TGTGCCAGCTCACCAGGGTTGTCAGAGACCCAGTACTTC
-,TRBV20-1,-,TRBJ1-4,CSARDGSTNEKLFF,TGCAGTGCTAGAGATGGCTCAACTAATGAAAAACTGTTTTTT
few,TRBV6-2/TRBV6-3,TRBD2,TRBJ2-7,CASSSTSGSPMYEQYF,TGTGCCAGCAGTTCGACTAGCGGGAGTCCAATGTACGAGCAGTACTTC
many,TRBV5-1,-,TRBJ2-1,CASSLATARYNEQFF,TGCGCCAGCAGCTTGGCCACAGCGAGATACAATGAGCAGTTCTTC
-,TRBV5-6,TRBD1,TRBJ2-2,CASSFVRGPGGELFF,TGTGCCAGCAGCTTTGTCAGGGGGCCTGGCGGGGAGCTGTTTTTT
few,TRBV9,TRBD2,TRBJ2-1,CASSAYLAGFDEQFF,TGTGCCAGCAGCGCGTATCTAGCGGGGTTCGATGAGCAGTTCTTC
few,TRBV25-1,-,TRBJ1-1,CASSESGRQNTEAFF,TGTGCCAGCAGTGAATCTGGGAGACAGAACACTGAAGCTTTCTTT
-,TRBV19,-,TRBJ1-1,CASSVQGFGTEAFF,TGTGCCAGTAGCGTACAGGGTTTCGGCACTGAAGCTTTCTTT
few,TRBV12-3/TRBV12-4,TRBD1,TRBJ2-7,CASSPGQTYEQYF,TGTGCCAGCAGCCCGGGACAGACCTACGAGCAGTACTTC
-,TRBV20-1,TRBD1,TRBJ2-5,CSASGTGGRETQYF,TGCAGTGCTAGCGGGACAGGGGGTCGGGAGACCCAGTACTTC
-,TRBV28,TRBD2,TRBJ2-2,CASRPGGVSGELFF,TGTGCCAGCAGGCCCGGGGGGGTTAGCGGGGAGCTGTTTTTT
few,TRBV6-1,TRBD1,TRBJ1-2,CASSVTGSVGYGYTF,TGTGCCAGCAGTGTGACAGGGAGCGTCGGCTATGGCTACACCTTC
few,TRBV10-3,-,TRBJ2-1,CAIALDSPRDEQFF,TGTGCCATCGCTTTAGATTCGCCTCGGGATGAGCAGTTCTTC
-,TRBV3-1,TRBD2,TRBJ2-1,CASSSSGRAFHEQFF,TGTGCCAGCAGCTCGAGCGGGAGGGCCTTCCATGAGCAGTTCTTC
few,TRBV27,-,TRBJ1-1,CASSFSRGHTEAFF,TGTGCCAGCAGTTTCTCGAGGGGTCACACTGAAGCTTTCTTT
few,TRBV11-2,-,TRBJ1-2,CASSLAGSQYGYTF,TGTGCCAGCAGCTTAGCTGGGTCGCAATATGGCTACACCTTC
-,TRBV6-1,-,TRBJ2-3,CASGGRSGSTDTQYF,TGTGCCAGCGGAGGGCGGAGCGGGAGCACAGATACGCAGTATTTT
few,TRBV30,TRBD2,TRBJ2-7,CAWSASGDGEQYF,TGTGCCTGGAGCGCTAGCGGGGACGGAGAGCAGTACTTC
-,TRBV29-1,TRBD2,TRBJ2-7,CSVAGTSGVSYEQYF,TGCAGCGTTGCTGGGACTAGCGGGGTTTCCTACGAGCAGTACTTC
few,TRBV5-1,-,TRBJ1-5,CASTPQWGERQPQHF,TGCGCCAGCACCCCACAGTGGGGTGAAAGGCAGCCCCAGCATTTT
few,TRBV7-9,-,TRBJ2-5,CASSLFGGQETQYF,TGTGCCAGCAGCTTATTCGGCGGTCAAGAGACCCAGTACTTC
once,TRBV11-3,TRBD1,TRBJ2-5,CASSKGMGQRETQYF,TGTGCCAGCAGCAAAGGCATGGGACAGAGAGAGACCCAGTACTTC
few,TRBV20-1,TRBD1,TRBJ2-7,CSARTGTVPYEQYF,TGCAGTGCTAGGACCGGGACAGTACCCTACGAGCAGTACTTC
few,TRBV5-1,TRBD2,TRBJ2-5,CASSYRTASGTQETQYF,TGCGCCAGCAGCTACCGGACCGCTAGCGGGACTCAAGAGACCCAGTACTTC
few,TRBV18,-,TRBJ2-7,CASSPPSRPSYEQYF,TGTGCCAGCTCACCCCCAAGCCGGCCATCCTACGAGCAGTACTTC
-,TRBV20-1,TRBD2,TRBJ2-2,CSARSGGPTGELFF,TGCAGTGCTAGGTCGGGAGGGCCTACCGGGGAGCTGTTTTTT
few,TRBV12-3/TRBV12-4,TRBD1,TRBJ1-5,CASSHRQGNQPQHF,TGTGCCAGCAGTCACAGACAGGGAAATCAGCCCCAGCATTTT
few,TRBV4-1,TRBD2,TRBJ2-7,CASSQVPTSAAYEQYF,TGCGCCAGCAGCCAAGTACCTACTAGCGCTGCCTACGAGCAGTACTTC
-,TRBV5-5,TRBD2,TRBJ2-7,CASSLGPGGSSYEQYF,TGTGCCAGCAGCTTGGGTCCCGGCGGGAGCTCCTACGAGCAGTACTTC
-,TRBV3-1,-,TRBJ1-4,CASSQASVEKLFF,TGTGCCAGCAGCCAAGCCAGTGTTGAAAAACTGTTTTTT
many,TRBV5-1,TRBD2,TRBJ2-3,CASSGGTSGSPDTQYF,TGCGCCAGCAGCGGTGGGACTAGCGGGAGCCCAGATACGCAGTATTTT
-,TRBV15,-,TRBJ1-5,CATSGMDRYQTQHF,TGTGCCACCAGCGGGATGGACAGATATCAGACCCAGCATTTT
-,TRBV19,-,TRBJ2-1,CASSISFDPYNEQFF,TGTGCCAGTAGTATCTCTTTCGACCCCTACAATGAGCAGTTCTTC
-,TRBV18,-,TRBJ2-5,CASSKSQETQYF,TGTGCCAGCTCAAAATCCCAAGAGACCCAGTACTTC
few,TRBV2,TRBD1,TRBJ2-1,CASSDVWDRGPNEQFF,TGTGCCAGCAGTGATGTGTGGGACAGGGGACCCAATGAGCAGTTCTTC
-,TRBV27,-,TRBJ2-7,CASSPRWNSYEQYF,TGTGCCAGCAGTCCCAGATGGAACTCCTACGAGCAGTACTTC
-,TRBV5-1,-,TRBJ2-1,CASSFGRPAVDEQFF,TGCGCCAGCAGCTTCGGCCGCCCAGCGGTCGATGAGCAGTTCTTC
many,TRBV29-1,-,TRBJ1-2,CSVGQRVNYGYTF,TGCAGCGTTGGACAGAGAGTTAACTATGGCTACACCTTC
-,TRBV5-1,-,TRBJ1-5,CASSISGYRNQPQHF,TGCGCCAGCAGCATATCAGGATACCGCAATCAGCCCCAGCATTTT
-,TRBV27,-,TRBJ2-7,CARSDCGDEQYF,TGTGCCAGATCGGACTGTGGGGATGAGCAGTACTTC
-,TRBV5-1,-,TRBJ1-1,CASSLSTEAEAFF,TGCGCCAGCAGCTTGAGTACTGAAGCGGAAGCTTTCTTT
once,TRBV6-1,-,TRBJ2-1,CASSRPPRGPYNEQFF,TGTGCCAGCAGTCGACCCCCCCGGGGACCCTACAATGAGCAGTTCTTC
few,TRBV6-1,TRBD2,TRBJ2-3,CASSRRLASTDTQYF,TGTGCCAGCAGCCGACGACTAGCGAGCACAGATACGCAGTATTTT
few,TRBV20-1,-,TRBJ2-2,CSASLGSGTGELFF,TGCAGTGCTAGTTTGGGGTCGGGCACCGGGGAGCTGTTTTTT
few,TRBV11-2,TRBD2,TRBJ2-3,CASTLRWLAGSTDTQYF,TGTGCCAGCACCTTAAGGTGGCTAGCGGGAAGCACAGATACGCAGTATTTT
many,TRBV29-1,-,TRBJ2-5,CSVEAAETQYF,TGCAGCGTTGAAGCAGCTGAGACCCAGTACTTC
-,TRBV28,-,TRBJ1-2,CASSGKGADGYTF,TGTGCCAGCAGTGGTAAGGGCGCCGATGGCTACACCTTC